The 21 T cell receptor beta chains in this list originate from one sample, sequenced in a study of blood T cells in healthy people across ages. Sample-barcoded 5' priming and a J-beta primer mix drove a second PCR of roughly 6 to 12 cycles. From the 5' RACE reads, TCRdb called clonotypes with MiXCR, one entry per CDR3 protein. The sample lists 850,000 to 1,000,000 distinct CDR3 sequences, 51% occurring once. Sequenced input: blood. These receptors all stem from an older woman in good health.

The chain combines TRBV20-1 with TRBJ2-3; 10 bases line up with TRBD2. The CDR3 is 17 residues long. The junction had 14 bases not matched to a gene; V was cut back by 5 bases and J by 3 bases. Germline V gives CDR1 DFQATT, CDR2 SNEGSKA (reference sequence). In DNA form, the CDR3 reads TGCAGTGCTCTGGACCCAAGAGCGGGAGGGTTGACAGATACGCAGTATTTT. It translates to CSALDPRAGGLTDTQYF.

This clonotype was counted a few times. The chain joins TRBV27 to TRBJ1-2; D is ambiguous. Trimming took 2 bases from V and 3 from J, leaving 13 bases between them. CDR1 is MNHEY, CDR2 SMNVEV, per germline (reference sequence). The CDR3 contains 15 residues. For the CDR3, the DNA is TGTGCCAGCAGTTTAATTCCAGGCGAATACTATGGCTACACCTTC. Its protein is CASSLIPGEYYGYTF.

This clonotype has more than one count but fewer than ten. This chain links TRBV20-1 with TRBJ2-1, with D possibly called TRBD1 or TRBD2 (5 bases each). This CDR3 is built from 13 residues. The V gene's germline CDR1 is DFQATT and CDR2 SNEGSKA (reference sequence). Deletions cut 3 bases from V and 6 bases from J, with 12 bases between. The CDR3 DNA sequence: TGCAGTGCTAGGGGACCTAGTACCAATGAGCAGTTCTTC. Translated: CSARGPSTNEQFF.

The V call is TRBV5-1, the J call TRBJ2-5; D is unresolved. Germline V CDR1 and CDR2: SGHRS, YFSETQ. Between the trimmed V and J ends, which lost 2 bases and 3 bases, there was a span of 11 bases. The CDR3 runs to 14 residues. CDR3 coding DNA: TGCGCCAGCAGCTTCCCTTCACGGGAAGAGACCCAGTACTTC. It translates to CASSFPSREETQYF.

The genes are TRBV7-9 and TRBJ2-2, with D possibly being TRBD1 or TRBD2 (7 bases each). CDR1 and CDR2 (germline): SEHNR, FQNEAQ (reference sequence). V was clipped by 5 bases and J by 3 bases, with 13 bases between them. The CDR3 sequence is 15 residues long. This CDR3 is CASSGPGGDTGELFF. The CDR3 region has the DNA TGTGCCAGCAGCGGCCCAGGGGGGGACACCGGGGAGCTGTTTTTT.

V and J are TRBV3-1 and TRBJ2-7; D gene ambiguous. This CDR3 spans 16 amino acids. Germline V CDR1 and CDR2: LGHDT, YNNKEL (reference sequence). V was trimmed by 0 bases and J by 2 bases, leaving 14 bases between them. Here the CDR3 DNA reads TGTGCCAGCAGCCAAGAAGTGAAGGCCAGGCCCTACGAGCAGTACTTC. Translated, it gives CASSQEVKARPYEQYF.

This clonotype turned up a few times. The rearrangement uses TRBV5-1 and TRBJ1-1; D perhaps matches TRBD1 (6 bases). V dropped 4 bases and J dropped 0 bases, with 13 bases sitting between them. This CDR3 comprises 15 residues. Germline-derived CDR1 and CDR2 are SGHRS and YFSETQ. The CDR3 spells CASSTQTGLNTEAFF. CDR3 in DNA: TGCGCCAGCAGCACCCAGACAGGTCTGAACACTGAAGCTTTCTTT.

This clonotype occurred a few times. The chain has TRBV29-1 and TRBJ2-2, with 9 bases aligning to TRBD2. Germline CDR1 is SQVTM and CDR2 is ANQGSEA. The CDR3 length is 15 residues. J was trimmed by 4 bases and V by 7 bases; bases with no gene match: 10. The CDR3 spells CSAYELAGPTGELFF. CDR3 coding DNA: TGCAGCGCCTACGAACTAGCGGGTCCCACCGGGGAGCTGTTTTTT.

This rearrangement joins TRBV27 to TRBJ2-7, with TRBD2 as a possible D gene (5 bases). CDR1 is MNHEY, CDR2 SMNVEV, per germline (reference sequence). Trimming removed 5 bases at V and 2 bases at J, with 19 bases between. The CDR3 runs to 16 residues. For the CDR3, the DNA is TGTGCCAGCAGTCGATCGATATGGCTAGCTACCTACGAGCAGTACTTC. Protein product: CASSRSIWLATYEQYF.

The V gene is TRBV28, the J gene TRBJ2-1; no clear D. V dropped 3 bases and J dropped 6 bases, with 9 bases sitting between them. This CDR3 spans 13 amino acids. Germline V CDR1 and CDR2: MDHEN, SYDVKM. The CDR3 protein is CASSFQFRNEQFF. The DNA of the CDR3 is TGTGCCAGCAGTTTCCAGTTTCGCAATGAGCAGTTCTTC.

This clonotype was counted between two and nine times. The chain joins TRBV10-2 to TRBJ1-5; perhaps TRBD1 as D (5 bases). With 2 bases removed from V and 5 bases from J, the gap between germline ends came to 16 bases. The length of the CDR3 is 16 residues. Looked up from germline, CDR1 is WSHSY and CDR2 is SAAADI. The CDR3 DNA reads TGCGCCAGCAGTGAGGCAGGGAGTTTGATGTATCAGCCCCAGCATTTT. As protein: CASSEAGSLMYQPQHF.

This rearrangement joins TRBV20-1 to TRBJ2-2; no reliable D call. The CDR3 sequence is 15 residues long. V lost 0 bases and J lost 5, with 13 bases in between. Per the germline V gene, CDR1 is DFQATT and CDR2 is SNEGSKA (reference sequence). The CDR3 DNA sequence: TGCAGTGCTAGAGATGTGGCAAGTGATACCGGGGAGCTGTTTTTT. Encoded protein: CSARDVASDTGELFF.

This clonotype has only a few counts. The chain links TRBV10-3 to TRBJ1-6; the match to TRBD1 covers 10 bases. V was clipped by 0 bases and J by 8 bases; unmatched bases: 10. The germline V gene encodes CDR1 ENHRY and CDR2 SYGVKD. CDR3 length: 18 amino acids. As DNA, the CDR3 is TGTGCCATCAGTGAGTCGAGGATCCGGGACAGGGGTTATTCACCCCTCCACTTT. Amino acids: CAISESRIRDRGYSPLHF.

The chain is built from TRBV7-9 and TRBJ2-7; 10 nucleotides align to TRBD2. In germline, CDR1 is SEHNR, CDR2 FQNEAQ (reference sequence). The CDR3 is 15 residues long. V shed 5 bases, J shed 4 bases, and the junction held 8 bases outside the gene matches. CDR3 nucleotides: TGTGCCAGCAGCCCCGTCGGGACTAGCGCTTACGAGCAGTACTTC. Translating gives CASSPVGTSAYEQYF.

The genes are TRBV18 and TRBJ2-5, with TRBD1 as a possible D gene (5 bases). The CDR3 loop spans 15 amino acids. Germline assignment: CDR1 KGHSH and CDR2 LQKENI. Between the trimmed V and J ends, which lost 2 bases and 1 base, there was a span of 11 bases. As DNA, the CDR3 is TGTGCCAGCTCACCATTCTCAGGGTCCCAAGAGACCCAGTACTTC. Its translation: CASSPFSGSQETQYF.

This clonotype was found a few times. The chain links TRBV6-5 to TRBJ2-5; D unresolved. This CDR3 region has 15 residues. The V gene's germline CDR1 is MNHEY and CDR2 SVGAGI. Trimming took off 3 bases at V and 5 bases at J, with 16 bases between the two ends. CDR3 DNA sequence: TGTGCCAGCAGTTATAAGGAAGGCTTTCGGGAGACCCAGTACTTC. As protein: CASSYKEGFRETQYF.

This chain connects TRBV29-1 to TRBJ1-2; D remains unclear. V lost 4 bases, J lost 1 base, and 10 bases lay in between. CDR3 length: 13 amino acids. CDR1 and CDR2 (germline): SQVTM, ANQGSEA. The CDR3 loop reads CSVGPVLNYGYTF. For the CDR3, the DNA is TGCAGCGTTGGGCCAGTTCTTAACTATGGCTACACCTTC.

The gene calls are TRBV20-1 and TRBJ2-7, with D perhaps given as TRBD1 or TRBD2 (5 bases each). V was trimmed by 0 bases and J by 6 bases, leaving 15 bases between them. The CDR3 runs to 14 residues. Looked up from germline, CDR1 is DFQATT and CDR2 is SNEGSKA (reference sequence). The CDR3 sequence: CSAREGVGRGEQYF. CDR3 in DNA: TGCAGTGCTAGAGAGGGAGTGGGAAGGGGCGAGCAGTACTTC.

The J gene is TRBJ1-2, the V gene TRBV27; D not resolved. The CDR3 runs to 15 residues. Trimming stripped 6 bases from V and 6 bases from J, with 20 bases between. Per germline, CDR1 MNHEY and CDR2 SMNVEV (reference sequence). This CDR3 reads CASSSPVGRDHGYTF. Here the CDR3 DNA reads TGTGCCAGCAGCTCCCCGGTAGGGAGGGATCATGGCTACACCTTC.

This rearrangement joins TRBV28 to TRBJ2-4, with D possibly called TRBD1 or TRBD2 (6 bases each). The J call may be wrong; the DNA end is better matched by TRBJ2-5. CDR1 is MDHEN and CDR2 is SYDVKM in the germline V gene. This CDR3 region has 16 residues. This chain's CDR3 is CASSLSGAGDRETQYF. The DNA of the CDR3 is TGTGCCAGCAGTTTATCGGGAGCAGGGGACCGGGAGACCCAGTACTTC.

The V and J genes are TRBV29-1 and TRBJ2-1, with a weak D call TRBD2 (6 bases). Germline V lookup: CDR1 SQVTM, CDR2 ANQGSEA. V was clipped by 4 bases and J by 2 bases, with 12 bases between them. The CDR3 sequence is 14 residues long. CDR3 in amino acids: CSVVSGTPYNEQFF. The CDR3 coding sequence is TGCAGCGTTGTTAGCGGCACTCCCTACAATGAGCAGTTCTTC.